The clone carrying this T cell receptor (beta chain) was counted only a few times. The sample comes from a study of blood T cell repertoires in COVID-19. Study as a whole: The samples span acute and convalescent COVID-19 from the United States, Italy and Spain. T cells, B-cell-depleted T cells, or PBMCs supplied cDNA or gDNA.

In the original processing: The authors estimated nucleated cell counts from reference gene primer amplification. Measured with immunoSEQ multiplex PCR; TCRdb has only the in-frame clones, and not every one. V, J and clone size derive from that table, while D and trimming were established from the DNA sequence. The repertoire holds about 30,000 clones, with approximately 90% as singletons. Germline V gives CDR1 SEHNR, CDR2 FQNEAQ (reference sequence). The V end was cut by 1 base, the J end by 5 bases, with 5 bases between. CDR3 length: 13 amino acids. This receptor was identified in a man aged 50 to 60 with active COVID-19. The rearrangement uses TRBV7-9 and TRBJ2-2; D gene ambiguous. Sequences were obtained from peripheral blood. The CDR3 DNA reads TGTGCCAGCAGCTTAGATCCAACCGGGGAGCTGTTTTTT. This translates into CASSLDPTGELFF.